These 9 T cell receptor beta chains came from one sample sequenced in a study of blood T cell repertoires in COVID-19. TCRdb's copy holds only in-frame clones and misses some; the assay was immunoSEQ multiplex PCR. Of 130,000 to 150,000 clones in the sample, over 80% were seen once. Sequencing was performed on peripheral blood. The receptors originated from a man at least 80 years old with acute or convalescent COVID-19.

This sequence joins TRBV5-6 and TRBJ2-6; no definite D call. The CDR3 is made up of 15 amino acids. V lost 0 bases to trimming and J lost 2 bases, with 6 bases between them. Germline lookup yields CDR1 SGHDT and CDR2 YYEEEE. The CDR3 spells CASSLAIPGANVLTF. CDR3 sequence (DNA): TGTGCCAGCAGCTTGGCTATTCCTGGGGCCAACGTCCTGACTTTC.

V and J are TRBV29-1 and TRBJ1-4; the D is unclear. The CDR3 is made up of 15 amino acids. Germline values: CDR1 SQVTM, CDR2 ANQGSEA. V shed 4 bases and J shed 0 bases, with 12 bases lying between them. CDR3 sequence: CSVALAQATNEKLFF. For the CDR3, the DNA is TGCAGCGTTGCTCTCGCCCAGGCAACTAATGAAAAACTGTTTTTT.

The chain joins TRBV27 to TRBJ2-3; D ambiguous. Trimming removed 2 bases from V and 2 bases from J, with 14 bases in between. The CDR3 is 16 residues long. Looked up from germline, CDR1 is MNHEY and CDR2 is SMNVEV (reference sequence). CDR3 nucleotide sequence: TGTGCCAGCAGTTTAACTCCCTCCCGAGCCACAGATACGCAGTATTTT. It specifies CASSLTPSRATDTQYF.

The chain combines TRBV19 with TRBJ1-1, with D possibly matching TRBD1 (5 bases). V shed 7 bases and J shed 5 bases, with 17 bases lying between them. This CDR3 comprises 14 residues. CDR1 is LNHDA, CDR2 SQIVND, per germline (reference sequence). The CDR3: CASNRGRGRTEAFF. CDR3 coding DNA: TGTGCCAGTAACCGCGGACGGGGGAGAACTGAAGCTTTCTTT.

The chain recombines TRBV3-1 (or the pseudogene TRBV3-2) with TRBJ1-1, with a possible D match to TRBD1 (5 bases). The germline gives CDR1 LGHDT, CDR2 YNNKEL (reference sequence). The CDR3 runs 15 residues. The V end lost 1 base, the J end lost 6 bases, and 15 bases lay between the germline ends. CDR3 in amino acids: CASSQVETPGAEAFF. The CDR3, as DNA: TGTGCCAGCAGCCAAGTGGAGACCCCGGGGGCTGAAGCTTTCTTT.

Note on this clone: In the same sample, other DNA sequences code for this CDR3. The rearrangement uses TRBV5-1 and TRBJ2-1; 7 positions agree with TRBD1. After removal of 0 bases from V and 0 bases from J, the junction contained 3 bases not matched to a gene. The germline gives CDR1 SGHRS, CDR2 YFSETQ. The CDR3 runs to 16 residues. The CDR3 is CASSLASGGSYNEQFF. For the CDR3, the DNA is TGCGCCAGCAGCTTGGCTTCAGGGGGCTCCTACAATGAGCAGTTCTTC.

The CDR3 region is CASSSGQGALNEKLFF. The DNA for the CDR3 is TGTGCCAGCAGCTCGGGACAGGGGGCTCTTAATGAAAAACTGTTTTTT. This chain uses TRBV7-9 with TRBJ1-4; 12 positions agree with TRBD1. The V gene end was trimmed by 4 bases and the J gene end by 4 bases; junction bases not matched to a gene: 4. This CDR3 spans 16 amino acids. Per germline, CDR1 SEHNR and CDR2 FQNEAQ (reference sequence).

The gene calls are TRBV15 and TRBJ1-6, with TRBD1 as a possible D gene (6 bases). The V and J ends lost 7 bases and 7 bases respectively, with 17 bases between them. The germline CDR1 and CDR2 sequences are LNHNV and YYDKDF (reference sequence). CDR3 length: 15 amino acids. This chain's CDR3 is CATTPDRTKNSPLHF. The CDR3 DNA sequence: TGTGCCACCACCCCGGACAGAACTAAGAATTCACCCCTCCACTTT.

The CDR3 reads CASSLGNFNYGYTF. The CDR3, as DNA: TGTGCCAGCAGCTTGGGTAACTTTAACTATGGCTACACCTTC. The V and J genes are TRBV5-5 and TRBJ1-2; D unclear. CDR1 SGHKS and CDR2 YYEKEE come from the germline V gene (reference sequence). Trimming took off 0 bases at V and 1 base at J, with 7 bases between the two ends. The CDR3 loop spans 14 amino acids.